Each of the 23 T cell receptor beta chains below was sequenced from the same sample in a study of blood T cell repertoires in COVID-19. Some clones are missing from TCRdb's copy, which holds only in-frame ones; the method was immunoSEQ multiplex PCR. The table shows approximately 50,000 clones, with around nine tenths occurring only once. Sequences were obtained from peripheral blood. The origin of the receptors is a man between 45 and 60 years old with active COVID-19.

The V and J genes are TRBV19 and TRBJ2-7; TRBD1 is a possible D gene (6 bases). This CDR3 has 15 residues. The germline gives CDR1 LNHDA, CDR2 SQIVND (reference sequence). Trimming cost V 5 bases and J 2 bases, with 16 bases left between them. DNA for the CDR3: TGTGCCAGTAGTCCTCGGTCAGGGGCCGCCTACGAGCAGTACTTC. This codes for CASSPRSGAAYEQYF.

The rearrangement links TRBV5-1 to TRBJ1-1, with 12 bases fitting TRBD1. Germline-derived CDR1 and CDR2 are SGHRS and YFSETQ. CDR3 size: 15 residues. Trimming cost V 4 bases and J 5 bases; bases outside gene matches: 6. This CDR3 reads CASSGDRGRDTEAFF. As DNA, the CDR3 is TGCGCCAGCAGCGGGGACAGGGGGCGGGATACTGAAGCTTTCTTT.

The chain couples TRBV27 to TRBJ2-3, with a weak D call TRBD1 (6 bases). V gave up 6 bases and J gave up 8 bases, with 15 bases separating them. CDR1 is MNHEY, CDR2 SMNVEV, per germline (reference sequence). This CDR3 has 13 residues. CDR3 loop: CASRSLDSPTQYF. For the CDR3, the DNA is TGTGCCAGCAGATCTCTGGACAGCCCTACGCAGTATTTT.

This chain uses TRBV6-5 with TRBJ1-6; 7 bases align to TRBD1. The CDR3 runs to 14 residues. V gave up 5 bases and J gave up 7 bases; unmatched junction bases: 5. The V gene's germline CDR1 is MNHEY and CDR2 SVGAGI. CDR3 DNA: TGTGCCAGCAGTACCGGGACAGCGAATTCACCCCTCCACTTT. Amino acids: CASSTGTANSPLHF.

The rearrangement uses TRBV4-3 and TRBJ2-7; 9 positions match TRBD1. Trimming took 0 bases from V and 3 from J; bases not matched to a gene: 6. The CDR3 has 16 residues. CDR1 LGHNA and CDR2 YSLEER come from the germline V gene. DNA of the CDR3: TGCGCCAGCAGCCAAGATCCGGGGACAGGGAGCTACGAGCAGTACTTC. This codes for CASSQDPGTGSYEQYF.

This clone appeared a single time. CDR3 sequence (DNA): TGTGCCAGCAGCTCGGGATCCATGAAGTGGCAAGAGACCCAGTACTTC. It specifies CASSSGSMKWQETQYF. The chain combines TRBV5-4 with TRBJ2-5; a possible D gene is TRBD2 (5 bases). The CDR3 is 16 amino acids. The ends were cut back, 3 bases at V and 2 bases at J, with 17 bases in the middle. Germline CDR1 reads SGHNT; CDR2 reads YYREEE (reference sequence).

The chain has TRBV7-8 and TRBJ2-1, with 11 bases aligning to TRBD2. The CDR3 has 16 amino acids. Germline V gives CDR1 SGHVS, CDR2 FQNEAQ. The junction had 9 bases not matched to a gene; V was cut back by 4 bases and J by 7 bases. Here the CDR3 DNA reads TGTGCCAGCAGCTGGATACTAGCGGGAGTAATTAATGAGCAGTTCTTC. This sequence encodes CASSWILAGVINEQFF.

The gene calls are TRBV20-1 and TRBJ2-5, with unresolved D. This CDR3 is built from 10 residues. Trimming stripped 6 bases from V and 5 bases from J, with 7 bases between. The V gene's germline CDR1 is DFQATT and CDR2 SNEGSKA (reference sequence). The CDR3 DNA sequence: TGCAGTGCAGTCAGGGAGACCCAGTACTTC. It encodes CSAVRETQYF.

The rearrangement uses TRBV28 and TRBJ1-1; no reliable D call. The CDR3 is 11 residues long. The germline CDR1 and CDR2 sequences are MDHEN and SYDVKM. V was trimmed by 9 bases and J by 4 bases, leaving 9 bases between them. DNA for the CDR3: TGTGCCAGTCGTAGAACCACTGAAGCTTTCTTT. This sequence encodes CASRRTTEAFF. Filled out from reference TRBV28 and TRBJ1-1, the complete variable domain reads DVKVTQSSRYLVKRTGEKVFLECVQDMDHENMFWYRQDPGLGLRLIYFSYDVKMKEKGDIPEGYSVSREKKERFSLILESASTNQTSMYLCASRRTTEAFFGQGTRLTVV.

The chain has TRBV30 and TRBJ2-5; possibly TRBD2 for D (7 bases). CDR3 length: 15 amino acids. V was shortened by 2 bases and J by 0 bases, with 13 bases between the two germline ends. Germline values: CDR1 GTSNPN, CDR2 SVGIG (reference sequence). CDR3 DNA sequence: TGTGCCTGGAGTTTGGGAGGGGGGTACCAAGAGACCCAGTACTTC. The encoded protein is CAWSLGGGYQETQYF.

This rearrangement joins TRBV6-5 to TRBJ1-4; TRBD1 might be the D (6 bases). Deletions cut 2 bases from V and 4 bases from J, with 8 bases between. The CDR3 consists of 14 residues. Germline CDR1 reads MNHEY; CDR2 reads SVGAGI. The CDR3 is CASSYDRNNEKLFF. Written as DNA, the CDR3 is TGTGCCAGCAGTTACGACAGGAATAATGAAAAACTGTTTTTT.

This rearrangement joins TRBV7-2 to TRBJ1-1; no clear D. Per germline, CDR1 SGHTA and CDR2 FQGNSA. The V and J ends lost 2 bases and 5 bases respectively, with 9 bases between them. The CDR3 is 13 amino acids. Here the CDR3 reads CASSLYSGTEAFF. CDR3 nucleotides: TGTGCCAGCAGCTTATACAGTGGGACTGAAGCTTTCTTT.

The genes are TRBV6-2 or TRBV6-3 and TRBJ1-2; D gene ambiguous. Germline V lookup: CDR1 MNHEY, CDR2 SVGEGT. The germline V and J ends were trimmed by 0 bases and 8 bases, with 10 bases remaining between them. The CDR3 extends over 13 amino acids. The DNA for the CDR3 is TGTGCCAGCAGTTACTCGGATGGCGGAGGCTACACCTTC. Translation gives CASSYSDGGGYTF.

The genes are TRBV6-2 or TRBV6-3 and TRBJ2-6; 9 bases match TRBD2. J was trimmed by 0 bases and V by 5 bases; bases with no gene match: 8. Germline values: CDR1 MNHEY, CDR2 SVGEGT. The CDR3 is 18 residues long. In DNA form, the CDR3 reads TGTGCCAGCAGTGGTCTAGCGGGGTTCCCCTCTGGGGCCAACGTCCTGACTTTC. As protein: CASSGLAGFPSGANVLTF.

V usage is TRBV9 and J usage is TRBJ2-7; 7 bases line up with TRBD1. The germline gives CDR1 SGDLS, CDR2 YYNGEE. CDR3 length equals 14 residues. J lost 1 base, V lost 0 bases, and 1 base had no gene match. CDR3 sequence reads: CASSVEDRSYEQYF. In DNA form, the CDR3 reads TGTGCCAGCAGCGTAGAGGACAGGTCCTACGAGCAGTACTTC. The entire variable domain, with the rest obtained from reference TRBV9 and TRBJ2-7, is as follows: DSGVTQTPKHLITATGQRVTLRCSPRSGDLSVYWYQQSLDQGLQFLIQYYNGEERAKGNILERFSAQQFPDLHSELNLSSLELGDSALYFCASSVEDRSYEQYFGPGTRLTVT.

This clone was seen a few times. This sequence joins TRBV4-2 and TRBJ2-3, with 10 nucleotides matching TRBD2. Germline values: CDR1 LGHNA, CDR2 YNFKEQ. CDR3 length: 15 amino acids. Unmatched junction bases numbered 1, after V lost 0 bases and J lost 4 bases. The CDR3 is CASSQEAGGPDTQYF. The CDR3 nucleotides are TGTGCCAGCAGCCAAGAAGCGGGAGGGCCAGATACGCAGTATTTT.

The sample holds a few counts of this clone. The genes are TRBV30 and TRBJ1-2; 9 positions match TRBD1. The CDR3 consists of 15 residues. The trim removed 1 base at V and 8 bases at J, leaving 11 bases unmatched. Germline lookup yields CDR1 GTSNPN and CDR2 SVGIG (reference sequence). CDR3 bases: TGTGCCTGGAGTGGAGCTTACAGGGGGCGCGGGGGCTACACCTTC. Translating gives CAWSGAYRGRGGYTF. The variable domain in full, with the rest retrieved from reference TRBV30 and TRBJ1-2, is SQTIHQWPATLVQPVGSPLSLECTVEGTSNPNLYWYRQAAGRGLQLLFYSVGIGQISSEVPQNLSASRPQDRQFILSSKKLLLSDSGFYLCAWSGAYRGRGGYTFGSGTRLTVV.

V is TRBV19 and J is TRBJ2-3; 8 bases are shared with TRBD1. CDR3 length equals 14 residues. The V gene end was trimmed by 3 bases and the J gene end by 5 bases; junction bases not matched to a gene: 4. Germline V gives CDR1 LNHDA, CDR2 SQIVND (reference sequence). DNA for the CDR3: TGTGCCAGTAGTATCCAGGGGGCGGGAGATACGCAGTATTTT. This encodes CASSIQGAGDTQYF.

The genes are TRBV11-1 and TRBJ2-7, with TRBD2 as a possible D gene (6 bases). Germline V CDR1 and CDR2: SGHAT, FQDESV (reference sequence). This CDR3 region has 13 residues. With 1 base removed from V and 7 bases from J, the gap between germline ends came to 11 bases. The CDR3 DNA reads TGTGCCAGCAGCTTAGGTAGCGGTCGGGAGCAGTACTTC. Translation gives CASSLGSGREQYF. Full variable domain (missing parts from reference TRBV11-1 and TRBJ2-7): EAEVAQSPRYKITEKSQAVAFWCDPISGHATLYWYRQILGQGPELLVQFQDESVVDDSQLPKDRFSAERLKGVDSTLKIQPAELGDSAMYLCASSLGSGREQYFGPGTRLTVT.

CDR3 sequence reads: CSVFTAATNEKLFF. Written as DNA, the CDR3 is TGCAGCGTTTTCACAGCCGCAACTAATGAAAAACTGTTTTTT. The chain couples TRBV29-1 to TRBJ1-4; D gene uncertain. Between the trimmed V and J ends, which lost 5 bases and 0 bases, there was a span of 10 bases. The germline CDR1 and CDR2 sequences are SQVTM and ANQGSEA. CDR3 size: 14 residues.

This clone has a handful of counts. V is TRBV7-3 and J is TRBJ2-1; TRBD1 is a possible D gene (5 bases). The CDR3 contains 11 residues. Deletions cut 8 bases from V and 9 bases from J, with 11 bases between. Per the germline V gene, CDR1 is SGHTA and CDR2 is FQGTGA. The CDR3 coding sequence is TGTGCCAGCTGGGGCTGGGGTGAGCAGTTCTTC. Translating gives CASWGWGEQFF.

The chain recombines TRBV20-1 with TRBJ1-4, with D unclear. V lost 1 base to trimming and J lost 12 bases, with 9 bases between them. The CDR3 sequence is 11 residues long. Looked up from germline, CDR1 is DFQATT and CDR2 is SNEGSKA (reference sequence). CDR3 in DNA: TGCAGTGCTAGAGTTACAGCCGAACTGTTTTTT. Its translation: CSARVTAELFF.

The chain combines TRBV28 with TRBJ2-3, with D possibly TRBD2 on 7 matching bases. Germline CDR1 and CDR2: MDHEN and SYDVKM. The CDR3 is made up of 16 amino acids. V was shortened by 10 bases and J by 10 bases, with 30 bases between the two germline ends. CDR3 in DNA: TGTGCCACTCAGTTTCGGGGCGGGGGCCCTAACGAATCGCAGTATTTT. This translates into CATQFRGGGPNESQYF.